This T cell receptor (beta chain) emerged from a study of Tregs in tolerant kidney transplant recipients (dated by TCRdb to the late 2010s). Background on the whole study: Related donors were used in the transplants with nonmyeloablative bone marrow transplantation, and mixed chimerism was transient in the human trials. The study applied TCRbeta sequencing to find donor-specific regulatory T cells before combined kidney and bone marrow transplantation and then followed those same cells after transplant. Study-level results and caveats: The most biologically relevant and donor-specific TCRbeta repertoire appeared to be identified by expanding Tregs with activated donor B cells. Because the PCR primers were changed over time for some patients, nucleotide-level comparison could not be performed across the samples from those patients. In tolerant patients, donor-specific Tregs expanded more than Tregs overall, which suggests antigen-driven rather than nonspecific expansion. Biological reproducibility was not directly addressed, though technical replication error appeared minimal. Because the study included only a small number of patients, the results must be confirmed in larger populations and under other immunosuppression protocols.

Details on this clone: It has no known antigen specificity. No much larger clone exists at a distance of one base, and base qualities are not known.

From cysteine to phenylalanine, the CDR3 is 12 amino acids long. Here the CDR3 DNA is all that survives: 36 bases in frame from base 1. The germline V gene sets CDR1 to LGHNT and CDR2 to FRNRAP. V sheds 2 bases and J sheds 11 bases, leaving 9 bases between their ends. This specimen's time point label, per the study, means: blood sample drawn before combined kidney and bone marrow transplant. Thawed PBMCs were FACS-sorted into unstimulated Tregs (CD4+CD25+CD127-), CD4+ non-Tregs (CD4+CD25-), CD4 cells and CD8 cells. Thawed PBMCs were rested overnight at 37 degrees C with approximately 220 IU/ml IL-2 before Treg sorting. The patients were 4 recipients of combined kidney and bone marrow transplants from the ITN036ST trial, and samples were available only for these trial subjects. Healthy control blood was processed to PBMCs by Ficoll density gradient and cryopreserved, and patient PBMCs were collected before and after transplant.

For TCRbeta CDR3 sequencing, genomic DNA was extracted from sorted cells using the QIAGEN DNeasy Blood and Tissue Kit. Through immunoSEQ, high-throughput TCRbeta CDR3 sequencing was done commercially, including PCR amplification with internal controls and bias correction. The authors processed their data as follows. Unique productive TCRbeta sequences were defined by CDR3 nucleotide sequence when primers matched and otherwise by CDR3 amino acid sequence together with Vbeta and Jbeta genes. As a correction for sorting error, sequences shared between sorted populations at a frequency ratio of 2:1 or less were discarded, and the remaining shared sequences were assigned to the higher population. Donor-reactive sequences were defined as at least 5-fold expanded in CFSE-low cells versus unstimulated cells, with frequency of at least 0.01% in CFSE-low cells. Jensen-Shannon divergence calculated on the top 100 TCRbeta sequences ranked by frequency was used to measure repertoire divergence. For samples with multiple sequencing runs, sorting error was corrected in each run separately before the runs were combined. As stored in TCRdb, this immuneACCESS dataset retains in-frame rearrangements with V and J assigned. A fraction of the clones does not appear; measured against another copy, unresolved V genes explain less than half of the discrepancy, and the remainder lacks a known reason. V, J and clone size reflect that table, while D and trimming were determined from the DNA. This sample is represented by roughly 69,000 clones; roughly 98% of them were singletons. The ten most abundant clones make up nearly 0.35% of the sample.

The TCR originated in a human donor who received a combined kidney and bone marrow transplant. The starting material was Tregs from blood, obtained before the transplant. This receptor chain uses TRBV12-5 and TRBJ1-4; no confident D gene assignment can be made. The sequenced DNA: TGTGCTAGTGGTTTGATTGGGGAGAAACTGTTTTTT. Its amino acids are CASGLIGEKLFF.